This TCR beta chain was sequenced for a study of T cells expressing NK-cell markers. Germline CDR1 and CDR2: MNHEY and SVGEGT. The CDR3 has 16 amino acids. Study outcomes and limitations: The study found dominant NKG2C+ clonotypes at roughly 1.0-8% of CD8+ T cells in six donors.

As for this clonotype: Its antigen remains unknown.

No DNA is given; TCRdb re-called the 5' RACE reads and lists each CDR3 protein once. This sample's table reports about 450,000 distinct CDR3 sequences. The V gene is TRBV6-2 or TRBV6-3, the J gene TRBJ2-7; as DNA is missing, the TRBD1 call by TCRdb cannot be tested. The specimen was blood T cells: a sorted CD56 or NKG2C T cell subset, CD4+ or CD8+ T cells, or bulk PBMC T cells (not recorded which). The receptor was isolated from a woman between 18 and 69 years old in good health. The CDR3 sequence is CASSSLPPAASSEQYF.